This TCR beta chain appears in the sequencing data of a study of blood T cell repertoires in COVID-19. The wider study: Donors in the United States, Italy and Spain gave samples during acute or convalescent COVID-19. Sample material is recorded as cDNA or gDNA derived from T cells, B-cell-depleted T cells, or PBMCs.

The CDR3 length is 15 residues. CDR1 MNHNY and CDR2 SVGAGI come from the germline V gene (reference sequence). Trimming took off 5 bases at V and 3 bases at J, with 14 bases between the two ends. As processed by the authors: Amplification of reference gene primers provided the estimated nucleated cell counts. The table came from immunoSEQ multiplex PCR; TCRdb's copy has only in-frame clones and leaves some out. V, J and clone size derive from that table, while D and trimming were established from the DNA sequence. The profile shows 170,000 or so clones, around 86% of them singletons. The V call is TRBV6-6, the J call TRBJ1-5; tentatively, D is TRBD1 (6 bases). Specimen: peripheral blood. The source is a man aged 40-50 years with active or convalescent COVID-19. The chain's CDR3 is CASSLGQLFNQPQHF. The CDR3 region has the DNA TGTGCCAGCAGTCTCGGACAGCTTTTCAATCAGCCCCAGCATTTT.